The 6 T cell receptor beta chains presented below share a single source sample, sequenced in a study of blood T cell repertoires in COVID-19. Using immunoSEQ multiplex PCR, the repertoire was profiled, and TCRdb retains in-frame clones only, with some absent. The top ten clones hold roughly 1.5% of a sample with about 140,000 clones, around 83% of them seen once. Source material: peripheral blood. These receptors all come from a human donor in a cohort sampled during active COVID-19.

J is TRBJ2-5 and V is TRBV6-1; 7 bases are shared with TRBD2. The CDR3 consists of 18 residues. Germline values: CDR1 MNHNS, CDR2 SASEGT. V lost 3 bases and J lost 4; bases outside the gene matches: 17. The CDR3 is CASSDQSLSRTRSETQYF. CDR3 sequence (DNA): TGTGCCAGCAGTGATCAGAGTCTATCAAGGACTAGGTCAGAGACCCAGTACTTC.

V usage is TRBV3-1 (or the pseudogene TRBV3-2) and J usage is TRBJ2-3; the D gene is possibly TRBD1 (6 bases). Between the trimmed V and J ends, which lost 4 bases and 1 base, there was a span of 12 bases. This CDR3 has 15 amino acids. Germline CDR1 is LGHDT and CDR2 is YNNKEL (reference sequence). CDR3 amino acids: CASSPGRQGTDTQYF. In DNA form, the CDR3 reads TGTGCCAGCAGCCCGGGGAGACAGGGCACAGATACGCAGTATTTT.

The chain employs TRBV10-2 and TRBJ2-2, with 7 nucleotides matching TRBD1. The V gene end was trimmed by 8 bases and the J gene end by 7 bases; junction bases not matched to a gene: 7. The CDR3 totals 13 residues. From germline, CDR1 is WSHSY and CDR2 SAAADI. The CDR3 region has the DNA TGCGCCAGCGAAGCAGGGGGAATCGGGGAGCTGTTTTTT. It is translated as CASEAGGIGELFF.

The chain joins TRBV28 to TRBJ2-7, with D possibly TRBD1 on 6 matching bases. CDR1 is MDHEN and CDR2 is SYDVKM in the germline V gene. The V end was cut by 5 bases, the J end by 2 bases, with 13 bases between. The CDR3 contains 14 residues. CDR3 coding DNA: TGTGCCAGCAGTACCTACAGGGTACCCTACGAGCAGTACTTC. This encodes CASSTYRVPYEQYF. Using reference TRBV28 and TRBJ2-7 for the parts outside the CDR3, the full variable domain is DVKVTQSSRYLVKRTGEKVFLECVQDMDHENMFWYRQDPGLGLRLIYFSYDVKMKEKGDIPEGYSVSREKKERFSLILESASTNQTSMYLCASSTYRVPYEQYFGPGTRLTVT.

J is TRBJ1-4 and V is TRBV27; 7 bases fit TRBD1. J gave up 3 bases and V 1 base, and 2 bases lay outside the gene matches. The CDR3 is 15 amino acids. Germline V gene lookup returns CDR1 MNHEY and CDR2 SMNVEV (reference sequence). CDR3 in amino acids: CASSLLGGPNEKLFF. DNA of the CDR3: TGTGCCAGCAGTTTATTAGGGGGCCCTAATGAAAAACTGTTTTTT.

The chain employs TRBV11-2 and TRBJ2-5; the D gene is possibly TRBD1 (7 bases). This CDR3 comprises 14 residues. In germline, CDR1 is SGHAT, CDR2 FQNNGV. The V end lost 5 bases, the J end lost 4 bases, and 14 bases lay between the germline ends. The CDR3 bases are TGTGCCAGCAGCCGACAGGGAGGTAGAGAGACCCAGTACTTC. As protein: CASSRQGGRETQYF.